The clone carrying this T cell receptor (beta chain) was detected a few times. Its target is unknown. The sample belongs to a study of T cells after yellow fever vaccination. Overall study results and limits: Some clonotypes, a small share, were shared between CD4 and CD8 compartments. The secondary response was weaker but peaked faster, day 5 versus 15.

The CDR3 extends over 13 amino acids. Between the trimmed V and J ends, which lost 5 bases and 2 bases, there was a span of 12 bases. Germline CDR1 reads DFQATT; CDR2 reads SNEGSKA (reference sequence). TCRdb reanalysed the 5' RACE reads using MiXCR and keeps one entry per CDR3 protein. The sample holds around 600,000 distinct CDR3 sequences, over 9% seen once. The chain is built from TRBV20-1 and TRBJ1-1; a weak D match, TRBD1 (5 bases). The sequence derives from a man aged 25-45 years who received the YFV17D yellow fever vaccine. The specimen comprised PBMCs, sampled on the day of the yellow fever booster vaccination. CDR3 in DNA: TGCAGTGCTCGTTTACAGGAAAACACTGAAGCTTTCTTT. Its protein is CSARLQENTEAFF.